Listed below are T cell receptor beta chains from one sample, sequenced in a study of naive and memory T cell subsets. MiXCR, applied by TCRdb to the UMI-ligation and nested PCR reads, yields one record per CDR3 protein. The repertoire holds some 110,000 distinct CDR3 sequences, with roughly 15% as singletons. What was sequenced was naive CD8+ T cells from blood. The receptors here all came from a human donor in good health. Both conserved end residues are part of each CDR3. Fields, in order: V gene, J gene, D gene, CDR3 length, clone size, CDR3 protein, CDR3 DNA. D genes are given only for firm matches. Only part of the rows carry a size: once, few, many, or a class if the clone is expanded.

V gene: TRBV4-2
J gene: TRBJ2-1
D gene: TRBD2
CDR3 length: 17
clone size: many
CDR3 protein: CASSQVTGTSVYNEQFF
CDR3 DNA: TGTGCCAGCAGCCAAGTTACCGGGACTAGCGTCTACAATGAGCAGTTCTTC

V gene: TRBV5-6
J gene: TRBJ2-1
D gene: -
CDR3 length: 16
clone size: few
CDR3 protein: CASSWEGLGLYNEQFF
CDR3 DNA: TGTGCCAGCAGCTGGGAAGGTCTGGGGCTGTACAATGAGCAGTTCTTC

V gene: TRBV4-2
J gene: TRBJ1-6
D gene: -
CDR3 length: 17
clone size: few
CDR3 protein: CASSPQSYGTSDSPLHF
CDR3 DNA: TGTGCCAGCAGCCCGCAGTCGTACGGAACCTCCGATTCACCCCTCCACTTT

V gene: TRBV7-9
J gene: TRBJ2-1
D gene: -
CDR3 length: 13
clone size: -
CDR3 protein: CASSPFPMDEQFF
CDR3 DNA: TGTGCCAGCAGCCCGTTTCCGATGGATGAGCAGTTCTTC

V gene: TRBV7-9
J gene: TRBJ2-1
D gene: TRBD2
CDR3 length: 16
clone size: few
CDR3 protein: CASSPRLAGGPTEQFF
CDR3 DNA: TGTGCCAGCAGCCCCCGACTAGCGGGAGGGCCCACTGAGCAGTTCTTC

V gene: TRBV7-9
J gene: TRBJ2-1
D gene: -
CDR3 length: 14
clone size: -
CDR3 protein: CASSPRDSNNEQFF
CDR3 DNA: TGTGCCAGCAGCCCGAGGGACTCTAACAATGAGCAGTTCTTC

V gene: TRBV12-3/TRBV12-4
J gene: TRBJ1-1
D gene: TRBD1
CDR3 length: 15
clone size: -
CDR3 protein: CASSHAPGQAIEAFF
CDR3 DNA: TGTGCCAGCAGTCATGCACCGGGACAGGCGATTGAAGCTTTCTTT

V gene: TRBV19
J gene: TRBJ1-1
D gene: TRBD1
CDR3 length: 14
clone size: -
CDR3 protein: CASSITGANTEAFF
CDR3 DNA: TGTGCCAGTAGTATAACAGGGGCTAACACTGAAGCTTTCTTT

V gene: TRBV4-2
J gene: TRBJ1-1
D gene: -
CDR3 length: 16
clone size: -
CDR3 protein: CASSQASFRMNTEAFF
CDR3 DNA: TGTGCCAGCAGCCAAGCCTCTTTCAGGATGAACACTGAAGCTTTCTTT

V gene: TRBV7-9
J gene: TRBJ1-1
D gene: TRBD1
CDR3 length: 16
clone size: few
CDR3 protein: CASSSEGTGMNTEAFF
CDR3 DNA: TGTGCCAGCAGTTCCGAGGGGACAGGGATGAACACTGAAGCTTTCTTT

V gene: TRBV7-2
J gene: TRBJ2-7
D gene: TRBD1
CDR3 length: 15
clone size: few
CDR3 protein: CASSPSRDSSYEQYF
CDR3 DNA: TGTGCCAGCAGCCCATCACGGGACAGTTCCTACGAGCAGTACTTC

V gene: TRBV7-3
J gene: TRBJ2-3
D gene: TRBD2
CDR3 length: 17
clone size: many
CDR3 protein: CASSLFPPSGRSDTQYF
CDR3 DNA: TGTGCCAGCAGCTTATTCCCCCCTAGCGGGAGGTCAGATACGCAGTATTTT

V gene: TRBV24-1
J gene: TRBJ2-1
D gene: TRBD2
CDR3 length: 16
clone size: -
CDR3 protein: CATMVFGGRDYNEQFF
CDR3 DNA: TGTGCCACCATGGTTTTCGGCGGGAGGGATTACAATGAGCAGTTCTTC

V gene: TRBV20-1
J gene: TRBJ2-5
D gene: -
CDR3 length: 11
clone size: many
CDR3 protein: CSAAPVETQYF
CDR3 DNA: TGCAGTGCCGCGCCGGTAGAGACCCAGTACTTC

V gene: TRBV7-8
J gene: TRBJ2-4
D gene: TRBD1
CDR3 length: 16
clone size: few
CDR3 protein: CASSLGVTGVLDIQYF
CDR3 DNA: TGTGCCAGCAGCTTAGGAGTGACAGGGGTGTTGGACATTCAGTACTTC

V gene: TRBV27
J gene: TRBJ2-3
D gene: -
CDR3 length: 15
clone size: many
CDR3 protein: CASSLGTTSTDTQYF
CDR3 DNA: TGTGCCAGCAGTTTAGGGACAACTAGCACAGATACGCAGTATTTT

V gene: TRBV20-1
J gene: TRBJ1-5
D gene: -
CDR3 length: 15
clone size: few
CDR3 protein: CSARDEGSSNQPQHF
CDR3 DNA: TGCAGTGCTAGAGATGAAGGGTCAAGCAATCAGCCCCAGCATTTT

V gene: TRBV4-3
J gene: TRBJ2-7
D gene: TRBD1
CDR3 length: 15
clone size: -
CDR3 protein: CASSQDGDSRYEQYF
CDR3 DNA: TGCGCCAGCAGCCAAGATGGGGACAGTAGGTACGAGCAGTACTTC

V gene: TRBV12-3/TRBV12-4
J gene: TRBJ2-5
D gene: TRBD2
CDR3 length: 16
clone size: many
CDR3 protein: CASSFKTSGYQETQYF
CDR3 DNA: TGTGCCAGCAGTTTTAAGACTAGCGGATACCAAGAGACCCAGTACTTC

V gene: TRBV5-1
J gene: TRBJ2-3
D gene: TRBD2
CDR3 length: 14
clone size: many
CDR3 protein: CASSASGGPDTQYF
CDR3 DNA: TGCGCCAGCTCGGCTAGCGGGGGACCAGATACGCAGTATTTT

V gene: TRBV7-6
J gene: TRBJ2-7
D gene: TRBD2
CDR3 length: 13
clone size: many
CDR3 protein: CASSLAGGDEQYF
CDR3 DNA: TGTGCCAGCAGCTTAGCGGGAGGGGACGAGCAGTACTTC

V gene: TRBV4-3
J gene: TRBJ2-7
D gene: -
CDR3 length: 15
clone size: few
CDR3 protein: CASSQDWAGAYEQYF
CDR3 DNA: TGCGCCAGCAGCCAAGATTGGGCAGGGGCCTACGAGCAGTACTTC

V gene: TRBV7-9
J gene: TRBJ2-1
D gene: TRBD2
CDR3 length: 21
clone size: -
CDR3 protein: CASSLTGSASGRERSYNEQFF
CDR3 DNA: TGTGCCAGCAGCTTAACGGGCTCGGCTAGCGGGAGGGAACGCTCCTACAATGAGCAGTTCTTC

V gene: TRBV12-3/TRBV12-4
J gene: TRBJ1-5
D gene: -
CDR3 length: 14
clone size: -
CDR3 protein: CASRLWGLNQPQHF
CDR3 DNA: TGTGCCAGCCGCCTCTGGGGGCTTAATCAGCCCCAGCATTTT

V gene: TRBV7-9
J gene: TRBJ2-1
D gene: TRBD1
CDR3 length: 12
clone size: -
CDR3 protein: CASSYPGQGWFF
CDR3 DNA: TGTGCCAGCAGCTACCCGGGACAGGGGTGGTTCTTC